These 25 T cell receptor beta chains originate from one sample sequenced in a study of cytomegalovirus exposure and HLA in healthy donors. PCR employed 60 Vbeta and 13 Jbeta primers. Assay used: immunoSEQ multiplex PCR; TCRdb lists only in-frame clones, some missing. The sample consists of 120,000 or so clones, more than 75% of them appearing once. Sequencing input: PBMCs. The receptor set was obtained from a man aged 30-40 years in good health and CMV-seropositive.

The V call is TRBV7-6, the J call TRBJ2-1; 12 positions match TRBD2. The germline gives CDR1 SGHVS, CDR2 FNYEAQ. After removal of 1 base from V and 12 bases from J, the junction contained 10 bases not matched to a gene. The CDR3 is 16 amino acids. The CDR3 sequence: CASSLGATSGRTGQFF. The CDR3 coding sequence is TGTGCCAGCAGCTTAGGGGCAACTAGCGGGAGGACCGGGCAGTTCTTC.

CDR3 in amino acids: CASSTSREKGQAYNEQFF. As DNA, the CDR3 is TGTGCCAGCAGCACGTCCCGGGAGAAGGGCCAGGCCTACAATGAGCAGTTCTTC. The J gene is TRBJ2-1, the V gene TRBV9, with TRBD2 as a possible D gene (6 bases). The CDR3 is made up of 18 amino acids. In germline, CDR1 is SGDLS, CDR2 YYNGEE. Between the trimmed V and J ends, which lost 4 bases and 2 bases, there was a span of 22 bases.

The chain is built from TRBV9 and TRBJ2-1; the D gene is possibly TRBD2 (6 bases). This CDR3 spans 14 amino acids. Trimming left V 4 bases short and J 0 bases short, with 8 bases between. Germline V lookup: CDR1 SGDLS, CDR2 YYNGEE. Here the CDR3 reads CASSPGVSYNEQFF. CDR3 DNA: TGTGCCAGCAGCCCGGGAGTCTCCTACAATGAGCAGTTCTTC.

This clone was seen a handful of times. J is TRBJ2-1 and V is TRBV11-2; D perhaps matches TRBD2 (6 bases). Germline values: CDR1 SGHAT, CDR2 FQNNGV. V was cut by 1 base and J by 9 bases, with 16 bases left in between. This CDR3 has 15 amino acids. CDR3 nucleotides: TGTGCCAGCAGCTTAGTTGCGGGGTTTTATCTTGAGCAGTTCTTC. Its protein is CASSLVAGFYLEQFF.

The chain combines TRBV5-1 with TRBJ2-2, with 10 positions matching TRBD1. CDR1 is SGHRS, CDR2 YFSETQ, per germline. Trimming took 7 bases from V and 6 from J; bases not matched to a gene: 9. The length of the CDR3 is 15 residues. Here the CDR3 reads CASGQGQGSPGELFF. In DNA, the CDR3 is TGCGCCAGCGGCCAGGGACAGGGGAGTCCCGGGGAGCTGTTTTTT.

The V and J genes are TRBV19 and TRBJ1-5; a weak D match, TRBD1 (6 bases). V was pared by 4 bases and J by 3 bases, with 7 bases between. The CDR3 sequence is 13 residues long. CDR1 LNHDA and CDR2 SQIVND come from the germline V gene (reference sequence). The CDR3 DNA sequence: TGTGCCAGTAGTAGGGGACACAATCAGCCCCAGCATTTT. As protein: CASSRGHNQPQHF.

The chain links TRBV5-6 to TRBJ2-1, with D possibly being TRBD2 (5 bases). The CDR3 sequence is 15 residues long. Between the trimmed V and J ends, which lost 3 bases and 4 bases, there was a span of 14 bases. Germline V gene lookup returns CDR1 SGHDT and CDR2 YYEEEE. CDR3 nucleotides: TGTGCCAGCAGCTCACCTAGCTGGATATACAATGAGCAGTTCTTC. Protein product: CASSSPSWIYNEQFF.

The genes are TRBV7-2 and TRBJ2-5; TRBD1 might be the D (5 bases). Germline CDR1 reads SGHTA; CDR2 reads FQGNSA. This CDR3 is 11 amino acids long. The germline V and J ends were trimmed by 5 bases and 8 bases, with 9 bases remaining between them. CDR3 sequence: CASSRDSTQYF. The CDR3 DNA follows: TGTGCCAGCAGCCGCGACAGTACCCAGTACTTC.

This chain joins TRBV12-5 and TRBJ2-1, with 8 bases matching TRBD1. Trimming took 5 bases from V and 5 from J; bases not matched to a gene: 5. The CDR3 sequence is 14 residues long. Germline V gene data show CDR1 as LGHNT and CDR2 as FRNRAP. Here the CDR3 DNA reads TGTGCTAGTGGTCCAGGACAGGGTCACAATGAGCAGTTCTTC. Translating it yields CASGPGQGHNEQFF. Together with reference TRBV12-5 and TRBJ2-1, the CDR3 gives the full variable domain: DARVTQTPRHKVTEMGQEVTMRCQPILGHNTVFWYRQTMMQGLELLAYFRNRAPLDDSGMPKDRFSAEMPDATLATLKIQPSEPRDSAVYFCASGPGQGHNEQFFGPGTRLTVL.

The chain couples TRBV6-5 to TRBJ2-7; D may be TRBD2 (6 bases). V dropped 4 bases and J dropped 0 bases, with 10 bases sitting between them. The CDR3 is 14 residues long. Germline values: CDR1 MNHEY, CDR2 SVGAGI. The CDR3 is CASSWDGSSYEQYF. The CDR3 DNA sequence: TGTGCCAGCAGTTGGGACGGGAGCTCCTACGAGCAGTACTTC.

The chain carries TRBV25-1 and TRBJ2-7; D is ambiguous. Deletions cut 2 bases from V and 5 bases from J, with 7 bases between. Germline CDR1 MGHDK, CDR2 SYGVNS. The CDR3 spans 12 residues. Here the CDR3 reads CASSEVGHEQYF. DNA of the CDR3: TGTGCCAGCAGTGAAGTCGGTCACGAGCAGTACTTC.

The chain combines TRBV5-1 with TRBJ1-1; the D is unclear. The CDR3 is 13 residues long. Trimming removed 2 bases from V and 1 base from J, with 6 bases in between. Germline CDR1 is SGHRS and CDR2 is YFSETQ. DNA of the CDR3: TGCGCCAGCAGCTTCAACAGGAACACTGAAGCTTTCTTT. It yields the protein CASSFNRNTEAFF.

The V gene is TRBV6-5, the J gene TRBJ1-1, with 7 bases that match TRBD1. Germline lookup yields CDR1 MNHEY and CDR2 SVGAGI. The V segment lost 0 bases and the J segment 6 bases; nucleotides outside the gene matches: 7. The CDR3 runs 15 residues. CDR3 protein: CASSYSGDSVAEAFF. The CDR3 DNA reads TGTGCCAGCAGTTACTCAGGGGACAGTGTTGCTGAAGCTTTCTTT.

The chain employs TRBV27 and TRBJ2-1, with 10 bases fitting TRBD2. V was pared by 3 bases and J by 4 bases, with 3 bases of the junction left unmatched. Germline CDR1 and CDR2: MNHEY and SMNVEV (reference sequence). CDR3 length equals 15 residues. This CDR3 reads CASSLTSGFYNEQFF. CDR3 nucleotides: TGTGCCAGCAGTTTGACTAGCGGGTTTTACAATGAGCAGTTCTTC.

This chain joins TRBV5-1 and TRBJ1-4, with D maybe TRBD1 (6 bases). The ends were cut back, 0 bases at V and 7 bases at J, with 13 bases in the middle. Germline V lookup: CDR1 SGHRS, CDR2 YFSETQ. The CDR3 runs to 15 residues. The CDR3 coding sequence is TGCGCCAGCAGCTTGGCGGGACAAGATGCTGAAAAACTGTTTTTT. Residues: CASSLAGQDAEKLFF.

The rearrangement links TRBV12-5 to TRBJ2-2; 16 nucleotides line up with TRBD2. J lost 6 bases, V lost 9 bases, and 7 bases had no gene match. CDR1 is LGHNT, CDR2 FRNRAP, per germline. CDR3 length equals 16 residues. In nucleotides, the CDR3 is TGTGCTAGCCAGCCTGGGACTAGCGGGAGGGCCGGGGAGCTGTTTTTT. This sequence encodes CASQPGTSGRAGELFF. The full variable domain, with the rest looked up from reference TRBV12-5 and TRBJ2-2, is DARVTQTPRHKVTEMGQEVTMRCQPILGHNTVFWYRQTMMQGLELLAYFRNRAPLDDSGMPKDRFSAEMPDATLATLKIQPSEPRDSAVYFCASQPGTSGRAGELFFGEGSRLTVL.

The CDR3 spells CASSSSQGNYGYTF. In DNA form, the CDR3 reads TGTGCCAGCAGCTCGTCCCAGGGGAACTATGGCTACACCTTC. V is TRBV7-9 and J is TRBJ1-2; D may be TRBD1 (6 bases). This CDR3 has 14 residues. Germline V gene sequence: CDR1 SEHNR, CDR2 FQNEAQ (reference sequence). The V gene lost 4 bases and the J gene lost 2 bases, with 11 bases spanning the gap.

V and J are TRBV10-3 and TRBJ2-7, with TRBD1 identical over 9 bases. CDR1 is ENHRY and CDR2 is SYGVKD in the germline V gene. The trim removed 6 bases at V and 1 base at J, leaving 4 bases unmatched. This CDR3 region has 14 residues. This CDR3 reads CAISGTGWSYEQYF. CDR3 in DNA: TGTGCCATCAGCGGGACAGGGTGGTCCTACGAGCAGTACTTC.

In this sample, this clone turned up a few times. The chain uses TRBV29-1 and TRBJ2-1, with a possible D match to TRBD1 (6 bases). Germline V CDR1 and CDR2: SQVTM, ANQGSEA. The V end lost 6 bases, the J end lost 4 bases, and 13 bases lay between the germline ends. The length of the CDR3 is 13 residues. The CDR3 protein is CSVQGQVYNEQFF. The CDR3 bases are TGCAGCGTACAGGGCCAAGTTTACAATGAGCAGTTCTTC.

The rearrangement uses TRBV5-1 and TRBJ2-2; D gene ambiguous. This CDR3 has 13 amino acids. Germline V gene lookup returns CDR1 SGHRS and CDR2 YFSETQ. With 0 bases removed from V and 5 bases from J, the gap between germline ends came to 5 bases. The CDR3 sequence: CASSLEQTGELFF. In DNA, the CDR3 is TGCGCCAGCAGCTTGGAACAGACCGGGGAGCTGTTTTTT. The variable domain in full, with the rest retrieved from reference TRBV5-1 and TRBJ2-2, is KAGVTQTPRYLIKTRGQQVTLSCSPISGHRSVSWYQQTPGQGLQFLFEYFSETQRNKGNFPGRFSGRQFSNSRSEMNVSTLELGDSALYLCASSLEQTGELFFGEGSRLTVL.

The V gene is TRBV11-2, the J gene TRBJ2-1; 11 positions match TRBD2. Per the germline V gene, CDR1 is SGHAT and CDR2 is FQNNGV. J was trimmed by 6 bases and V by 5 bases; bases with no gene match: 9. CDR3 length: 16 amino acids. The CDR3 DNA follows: TGTGCCAGCAGCCCTCGGGGACTAGCGGATTCCAATGAGCAGTTCTTC. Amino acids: CASSPRGLADSNEQFF. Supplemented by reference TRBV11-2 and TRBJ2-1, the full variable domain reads EAGVAQSPRYKIIEKRQSVAFWCNPISGHATLYWYQQILGQGPKLLIQFQNNGVVDDSQLPKDRFSAERLKGVDSTLKIQPAKLEDSAVYLCASSPRGLADSNEQFFGPGTRLTVL.

CDR3 protein: CASSPRGSGYEQYF. CDR3 bases: TGCGCCAGCAGCCCGAGGGGGAGCGGCTACGAGCAGTACTTC. The chain couples TRBV4-1 to TRBJ2-7; a possible D gene is TRBD1 (6 bases). CDR3 length: 14 residues. CDR1 and CDR2 (germline): MGHRA, YSYEKL. Trimming took off 4 bases at V and 3 bases at J, with 13 bases between the two ends.

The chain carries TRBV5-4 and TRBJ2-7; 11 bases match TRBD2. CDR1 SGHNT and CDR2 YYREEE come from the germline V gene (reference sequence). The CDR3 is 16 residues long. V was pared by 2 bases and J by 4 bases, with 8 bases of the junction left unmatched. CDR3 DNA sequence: TGTGCCAGCAGCTTAAGGGCTAGCGGGAGGCAATACGAGCAGTACTTC. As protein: CASSLRASGRQYEQYF.

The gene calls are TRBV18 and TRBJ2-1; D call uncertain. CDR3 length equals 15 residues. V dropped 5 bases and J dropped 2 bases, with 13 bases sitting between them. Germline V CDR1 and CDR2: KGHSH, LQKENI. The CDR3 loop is CASSTTQTPYNEQFF. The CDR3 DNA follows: TGTGCCAGCTCAACGACACAAACCCCCTACAATGAGCAGTTCTTC.

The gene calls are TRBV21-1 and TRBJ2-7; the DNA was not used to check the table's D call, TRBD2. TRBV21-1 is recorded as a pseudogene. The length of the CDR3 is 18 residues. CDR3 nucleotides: TGTGCCAGCAGCAAGAAGGCGGGACGGCTAAATACCCGATACGAGCAGTACTTC. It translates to CASSKKAGRLNTRYEQYF.